This T cell receptor (beta chain) is drawn from a study of blood T cell repertoires in COVID-19. Study at large: Spain, Italy and the United States supplied samples that represented acute and convalescent COVID-19. T cells, B-cell-depleted T cells, or PBMCs provided the cDNA or gDNA that served as material.

V was trimmed by 5 bases and J by 2 bases, leaving 12 bases between them. The CDR3 runs 14 residues. Germline lookup yields CDR1 SGHTA and CDR2 FQGNSA. Per the study methods: Scientists estimated how many nucleated cells there were by amplifying reference gene primers. Some clones are missing from TCRdb's copy, which holds only in-frame ones; the method was immunoSEQ multiplex PCR. V and J calls and clone size are those listed in that table; D and trimming were worked out from the DNA. The sample lists over 140,000 clones, roughly 84% occurring once. This receptor was obtained from a woman in her sixties or seventies with acute or convalescent COVID-19. Sequencing used peripheral blood. The chain links TRBV7-2 to TRBJ2-5; weak D call: TRBD1 (5 bases). The CDR3 nucleotides are TGTGCCAGCAGCCCACAGGCAGGGCAAGAGACCCAGTACTTC. This sequence encodes CASSPQAGQETQYF.